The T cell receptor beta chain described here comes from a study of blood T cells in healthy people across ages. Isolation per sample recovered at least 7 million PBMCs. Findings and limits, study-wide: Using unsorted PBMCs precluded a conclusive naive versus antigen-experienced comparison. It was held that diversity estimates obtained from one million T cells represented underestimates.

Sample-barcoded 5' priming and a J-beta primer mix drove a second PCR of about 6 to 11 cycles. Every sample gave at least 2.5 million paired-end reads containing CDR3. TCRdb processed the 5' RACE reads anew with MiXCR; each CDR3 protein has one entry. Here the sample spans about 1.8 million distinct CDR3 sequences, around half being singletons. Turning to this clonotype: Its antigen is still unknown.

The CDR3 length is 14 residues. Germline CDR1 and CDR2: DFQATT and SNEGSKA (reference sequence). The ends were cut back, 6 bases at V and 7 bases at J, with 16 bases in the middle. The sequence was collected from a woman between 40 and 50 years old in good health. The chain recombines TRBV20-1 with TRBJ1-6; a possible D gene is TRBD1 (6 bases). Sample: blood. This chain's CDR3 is CSADLNRENSPLHF. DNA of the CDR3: TGCAGTGCCGACCTTAACAGGGAGAATTCACCCCTCCACTTT.